This T cell receptor beta chain stems from a study of metastatic and nonmetastatic thyroid tumors. Study outcomes and limitations: Compared with benign nodules, malignant thyroid tumors were reported to have significantly higher TCR beta diversity in both blood and tumor.

V lost 8 bases, J lost 1 base, and 3 bases stayed unmatched. This CDR3 comprises 13 residues. The germline V gene encodes CDR1 MNHNS and CDR2 SASEGT. Thyroid surgery was performed in patients who had received no treatment beforehand. This clone has only a few counts. What it binds is not known. Authors' processing steps: Building a distant-metastasis classifier for papillary thyroid cancer drew on CDR3 differences across clinicopathological groups. With MiXCR, TCRdb called clones anew from the PCR reads. TCRdb, not the original authors, processed these V and J calls. This table has around 20,000 clones, 35% to 40% appearing once.

Sequencing was performed on tumor tissue. This receptor was taken from a female donor with papillary thyroid cancer or a benign thyroid nodule (not recorded which). Some clones in this sample may be carry-over from other donors' samples. J is TRBJ2-7 and V is TRBV6-1; the match to TRBD1 covers 9 bases. The CDR3 DNA follows: TGTGCCAGCGTGGACAGGGGTTCCTACGAGCAGTACTTC. This translates into CASVDRGSYEQYF.